These 32 T cell receptor beta chains were sequenced from one sample in a study of brain T cells in children with intractable seizures. Sequencing used immunoSEQ multiplex PCR; TCRdb keeps in-frame clones, though not all of them. This sample has about 340,000 clones, with 93% found just once. Time point reported: blood from clinic visit 5 months post-surgery; TSC patient then seizure free. The sequenced sample was peripheral blood, obtained more than 4 months after surgery. All receptors derive from a boy in the first two years of life with tuberous sclerosis and intractable seizures.

The V and J genes are TRBV11-2 and TRBJ2-3; perhaps D is TRBD1 or TRBD2 (5 bases each). CDR1 and CDR2 from the germline V gene are SGHAT and FQNNGV. V was shortened by 5 bases and J by 10 bases, with 22 bases between the two germline ends. The CDR3 consists of 15 residues. The CDR3 coding sequence is TGTGCCAGCAGCCCCGGGACCCTATACTCCATAGCGCAGTATTTT. Protein product: CASSPGTLYSIAQYF.

Notes on this clone: At one end the junction does not follow the germline gene, possibly because of a read error. This sample includes further DNA sequences coding for the same CDR3. The chain uses TRBV2 and TRBJ2-7; no firm D call. The CDR3 has 13 residues. Germline CDR1 is SNHLY and CDR2 is FYNNEI. CDR3 coding DNA: TGTGCCAGCAGGGTTAGCTTCTCCTATGAGCAGTACTTC. Amino acid sequence: CASRVSFSYEQYF.

The chain has TRBV2 and TRBJ1-6; D might be TRBD1 (5 bases). This CDR3 comprises 12 residues. CDR1 SNHLY and CDR2 FYNNEI come from the germline V gene. V gave up 11 bases and J gave up 6 bases, with 11 bases separating them. The CDR3 spells CAYWGVNSPLHF. The CDR3 DNA follows: TGTGCCTACTGGGGGGTTAATTCACCCCTCCACTTT.

Here the CDR3 DNA reads TGTGCCAGCAGCTTGTCGGAGGAAAATCCTGAGGAGACCCAGTACTTC. Translation gives CASSLSEENPEETQYF. The rearrangement links TRBV5-4 to TRBJ2-5; perhaps TRBD2 as D (5 bases). V was cut by 1 base and J by 5 bases, with 18 bases left in between. Germline V CDR1 and CDR2: SGHNT, YYREEE (reference sequence). The CDR3 consists of 16 residues.

The chain joins TRBV3-1 (or the pseudogene TRBV3-2) to TRBJ2-2; 14 bases agree with TRBD2. The J segment lost 8 bases and the V segment lost 1 base, leaving 0 bases of the junction unmatched. The CDR3 runs to 15 residues. Germline-derived CDR1 and CDR2 are LGHDT and YNNKEL (reference sequence). CDR3 bases: TGTGCCAGCAGCCAAGGGACTAGCGGGAGGGGGGAGCTGTTTTTT. It specifies CASSQGTSGRGELFF.

The chain carries TRBV30 and TRBJ1-2, with 7 positions matching TRBD1. CDR1 and CDR2 from the germline V gene are GTSNPN and SVGIG (reference sequence). The CDR3 runs to 13 residues. Trimming took 2 bases from V and 10 from J; bases not matched to a gene: 10. CDR3 DNA sequence: TGTGCCTGGAGTACCGGGACAGCGGCATCCTACACCTTC. It specifies CAWSTGTAASYTF.

The chain carries TRBV5-5 and TRBJ2-2; D call uncertain. The V gene lost 3 bases and the J gene lost 7 bases, with 7 bases spanning the gap. This CDR3 comprises 12 residues. CDR1 SGHKS and CDR2 YYEKEE come from the germline V gene (reference sequence). The DNA of the CDR3 is TGTGCCAGCAGCTATATTTTCGGGGAGCTGTTTTTT. It translates to CASSYIFGELFF.

J is TRBJ2-3 and V is TRBV7-9, with 12 positions matching TRBD2. This CDR3 has 17 amino acids. V lost 5 bases to trimming and J lost 2 bases; unmatched junction nucleotides: 8. CDR1 is SEHNR, CDR2 FQNEAQ, per germline (reference sequence). Written as DNA, the CDR3 is TGTGCCAGCAGCCCCCCTAGCGGGGGGGTGTACACAGATACGCAGTATTTT. The encoded protein is CASSPPSGGVYTDTQYF.

The genes are TRBV29-1 and TRBJ2-2, with 8 bases aligning to TRBD1. From germline, CDR1 is SQVTM and CDR2 ANQGSEA. J was trimmed by 4 bases and V by 5 bases; bases with no gene match: 3. This CDR3 has 13 amino acids. The CDR3 nucleotides read TGCAGCGTTACAGGACAGGGCACCGGGGAGCTGTTTTTT. It yields the protein CSVTGQGTGELFF.

The chain recombines TRBV20-1 with TRBJ2-7; no definite D call. Germline V lookup: CDR1 DFQATT, CDR2 SNEGSKA (reference sequence). CDR3 length equals 11 residues. Trimming removed 7 bases at V and 3 bases at J, with 10 bases between. The CDR3 DNA follows: TGCAGTGTGAGCGATAACTACGAGCAGTACTTC. Translation gives CSVSDNYEQYF.

This rearrangement joins TRBV6-4 to TRBJ2-2; D might be TRBD1 (6 bases). Germline CDR1 MRHNA, CDR2 SNTAGT. V gave up 6 bases and J gave up 3 bases, with 17 bases separating them. The CDR3 length is 16 residues. The CDR3 DNA sequence: TGTGCCAGCAGGAACCCGGTAGCAGGGGACACCGGGGAGCTGTTTTTT. Protein sequence: CASRNPVAGDTGELFF.

This clone was recorded many times. This chain joins TRBV19 and TRBJ2-2; D gene ambiguous. The CDR3 runs 11 residues. The V gene lost 6 bases and the J gene lost 2 bases, with 1 base spanning the gap. Germline V gene lookup returns CDR1 LNHDA and CDR2 SQIVND (reference sequence). The chain's CDR3 is CASRNTGELFF. The CDR3 DNA is TGTGCCAGTAGAAACACCGGGGAGCTGTTTTTT. The full variable domain, in which reference TRBV19 and TRBJ2-2 provide the parts outside the CDR3, is DGGITQSPKYLFRKEGQNVTLSCEQNLNHDAMYWYRQDPGQGLRLIYYSQIVNDFQKGDIAEGYSVSREKKESFPLTVTSAQKNPTAFYLCASRNTGELFFGEGSRLTVL.

The V gene is TRBV12-3 or TRBV12-4, the J gene TRBJ2-7; D is uncertain. The CDR3 loop spans 12 amino acids. The V end was cut by 2 bases, the J end by 7 bases, with 9 bases between. CDR3 in amino acids: CASSLLFREQYF. The CDR3, as DNA: TGTGCCAGCAGTTTACTGTTCAGGGAGCAGTACTTC.

The CDR3 DNA follows: TGTGCCAGCAGCTTCTCTGAGAGTAACTACAATGAGCAGTTCTTC. Translation gives CASSFSESNYNEQFF. The V and J genes are TRBV11-3 and TRBJ2-1; D gene unclear. From germline, CDR1 is SGHNT and CDR2 YENEEA. This CDR3 comprises 15 residues. V was cut by 3 bases and J by 3 bases, with 12 bases left in between.

The rearrangement links TRBV2 to TRBJ2-2; 9 positions agree with TRBD2. Germline V gives CDR1 SNHLY, CDR2 FYNNEI. V lost 8 bases to trimming and J lost 6 bases; unmatched junction nucleotides: 4. This CDR3 region has 13 residues. As DNA, the CDR3 is TGTGCCAGCTGTTTAGCGGGAGCCGGGGAGCTGTTTTTT. This sequence encodes CASCLAGAGELFF.

V gene TRBV4-2 combines with J gene TRBJ1-1; D may be TRBD1 (5 bases). In germline, CDR1 is LGHNA, CDR2 YNFKEQ. V shed 0 bases and J shed 3 bases, with 11 bases lying between them. This CDR3 comprises 15 residues. The CDR3 here is CASSQDQGRDTEAFF. The CDR3 DNA sequence: TGTGCCAGCAGCCAAGATCAGGGCAGGGACACTGAAGCTTTCTTT.

The J gene is TRBJ2-1, the V gene TRBV30; 8 positions match TRBD1. Germline loops: CDR1 GTSNPN, CDR2 SVGIG (reference sequence). The trim removed 4 bases at V and 8 bases at J, leaving 1 base unmatched. The CDR3 length is 11 residues. CDR3 loop: CAWTGGHEQFF. DNA for the CDR3: TGTGCCTGGACAGGGGGCCATGAGCAGTTCTTC.

The V call is TRBV21-1, the J call TRBJ1-1. TRBV21-1 is a pseudogene. This CDR3 region has 11 residues. This chain's CDR3 is CATPRGTEAFF. The CDR3 DNA reads TGTGCCACCCCGCGAGGCACTGAAGCTTTCTTT.

The CDR3 sequence: CASSSGQPMNTEAFF. The CDR3 bases are TGTGCCAGCAGCTCAGGACAGCCGATGAACACTGAAGCTTTCTTT. V gene TRBV11-3 combines with J gene TRBJ1-1; a weak D match, TRBD1 (6 bases). Trimming shortened V by 4 bases and J by 0 bases, and 12 bases separated the two germline ends. The CDR3 is made up of 15 amino acids. The germline V gene has CDR1 SGHNT and CDR2 YENEEA.

V and J are TRBV29-1 and TRBJ1-1, with TRBD1 matching 7 bases. CDR1 SQVTM and CDR2 ANQGSEA come from the germline V gene. CDR3 length: 15 amino acids. After removal of 4 bases from V and 3 bases from J, the junction contained 11 bases not matched to a gene. CDR3 in amino acids: CSVAGQSLGDTEAFF. CDR3 DNA: TGCAGCGTTGCGGGACAGTCCCTGGGGGACACTGAAGCTTTCTTT.

The chain links TRBV28 to TRBJ2-7; D may correspond to TRBD1 or TRBD2 (5 bases each). The CDR3 consists of 13 residues. Trimming took off 3 bases at V and 2 bases at J, with 8 bases between the two ends. Germline V CDR1 and CDR2: MDHEN, SYDVKM. The CDR3 protein is CASSFGGPYEQYF. The CDR3 coding sequence is TGTGCCAGCAGTTTTGGGGGACCCTACGAGCAGTACTTC.

The rearrangement joins TRBV21-1 to TRBJ1-3; no check of the table's D call, TRBD1, against the DNA was made. TRBV21-1 is a documented pseudogene. The CDR3 is made up of 16 amino acids. In nucleotides, the CDR3 is TGTGCCAGCAGCAAGACCAGACAGCACTCTGGAAACACCATATATTTT. This encodes CASSKTRQHSGNTIYF.

The chain joins TRBV2 to TRBJ1-2; D unclear. Trimming took off 4 bases at V and 11 bases at J, with 20 bases between the two ends. The CDR3 runs to 14 residues. CDR1 and CDR2 (germline): SNHLY, FYNNEI. The chain's CDR3 is CASSGGRSTISYTF. In DNA, the CDR3 is TGTGCCAGCAGTGGAGGGAGGAGTACTATAAGTTACACCTTC.

In its sample, this clone was seen once. The chain links TRBV6-5 to TRBJ1-5; 10 bases agree with TRBD1. The junction had 4 bases not matched to a gene; V was cut back by 6 bases and J by 5 bases. CDR1 is MNHEY, CDR2 SVGAGI, per germline. The CDR3 extends over 14 amino acids. CDR3: CASRETGGDQPQHF. For the CDR3, the DNA is TGTGCCAGCAGAGAGACAGGGGGCGATCAGCCCCAGCATTTT.

The rearrangement joins TRBV7-9 to TRBJ1-4; D possibly corresponds to TRBD1 (6 bases). This CDR3 contains 14 residues. V dropped 4 bases and J dropped 1 base, with 7 bases sitting between them. Germline CDR1 reads SEHNR; CDR2 reads FQNEAQ (reference sequence). This CDR3 reads CASSWDKTNEKLFF. The CDR3 DNA is TGTGCCAGCAGCTGGGACAAAACTAATGAAAAACTGTTTTTT.

The V gene is TRBV3-1 (or the pseudogene TRBV3-2), the J gene TRBJ2-7; TRBD2 matches at 8 bases. The junction had 6 bases not matched to a gene; V was cut back by 2 bases and J by 3 bases. Germline V gene sequence: CDR1 LGHDT, CDR2 YNNKEL (reference sequence). The CDR3 consists of 15 residues. The CDR3 region has the DNA TGTGCCAGCAGCCAATCTCCGAGCGGGAGCTACGAGCAGTACTTC. Translating it yields CASSQSPSGSYEQYF.

The rearrangement joins TRBV5-1 to TRBJ2-6; TRBD2 matches at 9 bases. The CDR3 is 20 amino acids. The V and J ends lost 0 bases and 0 bases, in that order; junction bases with no gene match: 10. Germline V gene sequence: CDR1 SGHRS, CDR2 YFSETQ. CDR3 amino acids: CASSLAAGGLLSSGANVLTF. For the CDR3, the DNA is TGCGCCAGCAGCTTGGCAGCGGGGGGCCTTCTAAGCTCTGGGGCCAACGTCCTGACTTTC.

The chain combines TRBV3-1 (or the pseudogene TRBV3-2) with TRBJ1-1; tentatively, D is TRBD1 (5 bases). Germline values: CDR1 LGHDT, CDR2 YNNKEL (reference sequence). Between the trimmed V and J ends, which lost 2 bases and 9 bases, there was a span of 10 bases. The CDR3 covers 12 residues. CDR3 region: CASSQSRDQAFF. The CDR3 DNA sequence: TGTGCCAGCAGCCAAAGTAGGGACCAAGCTTTCTTT.

The chain employs TRBV20-1 and TRBJ2-5; 12 nucleotides line up with TRBD2. Germline loops: CDR1 DFQATT, CDR2 SNEGSKA (reference sequence). The CDR3 totals 15 residues. With V trimmed by 3 bases and J by 2 bases, 4 bases remained unmatched. CDR3 in amino acids: CSASGLAGSQETQYF. DNA for the CDR3: TGCAGTGCTAGTGGACTAGCGGGGTCGCAAGAGACCCAGTACTTC.

The chain joins TRBV11-3 to TRBJ2-5; D might be TRBD1 (5 bases). Per germline, CDR1 SGHNT and CDR2 YENEEA. The CDR3 runs 15 residues. Trimming cost V 5 bases and J 5 bases, with 18 bases left between them. The CDR3 protein is CASSPQTVARETQYF. CDR3 bases: TGTGCCAGCAGCCCCCAGACAGTTGCCCGGGAGACCCAGTACTTC.

The chain carries TRBV3-1 (or the pseudogene TRBV3-2) and TRBJ2-7; 7 nucleotides agree with TRBD1. Germline assignment: CDR1 LGHDT and CDR2 YNNKEL (reference sequence). The CDR3 runs 16 residues. The J segment lost 0 bases and the V segment lost 1 base, leaving 6 bases of the junction unmatched. CDR3 DNA: TGTGCCAGCAGCCAAGTTCCCGGGACAGTCTCCTACGAGCAGTACTTC. Translation: CASSQVPGTVSYEQYF.

This clone came up once. The chain is built from TRBV11-2 and TRBJ1-1; TRBD1 is a possible D gene (5 bases). V gave up 4 bases and J gave up 1 base, with 13 bases separating them. CDR3 length: 15 residues. CDR1 is SGHAT, CDR2 FQNNGV, per germline. The DNA for the CDR3 is TGTGCCAGCAGCTCCTATGGAGGGGCGAACACTGAAGCTTTCTTT. The encoded protein is CASSSYGGANTEAFF. Filled out from reference TRBV11-2 and TRBJ1-1, the complete variable domain reads EAGVAQSPRYKIIEKRQSVAFWCNPISGHATLYWYQQILGQGPKLLIQFQNNGVVDDSQLPKDRFSAERLKGVDSTLKIQPAKLEDSAVYLCASSSYGGANTEAFFGQGTRLTVV.